These 20 T cell receptor beta chains share one sample of origin, sequenced in a study of shared clonotypes between healthy human individuals. Assay used: immunoSEQ multiplex PCR; TCRdb lists only in-frame clones, some missing. The sample yields hundreds of thousands of clones, about three quarters seen once. Sequencing used memory CD4+ T cells sorted from blood. Subset reported: CD45RA-negative fraction. Source of these receptors: a woman under 40 in good health.

The genes are TRBV2 and TRBJ1-1; 7 positions agree with TRBD1. CDR3 length: 15 amino acids. Trimming removed 1 base from V and 8 bases from J; junction bases left unmatched: 10. Germline V gene sequence: CDR1 SNHLY, CDR2 FYNNEI. CDR3 loop: CASSEDRGGNWEAFF. In DNA, the CDR3 is TGTGCCAGCAGTGAAGACAGGGGAGGCAATTGGGAAGCTTTCTTT.

The chain uses TRBV10-1 and TRBJ2-7; the D gene is possibly TRBD2 (6 bases). There are 15 residues in the CDR3. V lost 10 bases and J 3 bases, leaving 22 bases between the germline ends. Germline V gene sequence: CDR1 WNHNN, CDR2 SYGVQD (reference sequence). CDR3 protein: CATGSSRDFIYEQYF. CDR3 bases: TGCGCCACCGGTTCGTCGCGGGACTTCATCTACGAGCAGTACTTC.

The CDR3 spells CASSEALGGGPNTEAFF. For the CDR3, the DNA is TGTGCCAGCAGTGAAGCGTTAGGGGGCGGACCGAACACTGAAGCTTTCTTT. V usage is TRBV2 and J usage is TRBJ1-1; TRBD1 aligns across 7 bases. The germline gives CDR1 SNHLY, CDR2 FYNNEI. The CDR3 is 17 residues long. The ends lost 0 bases at V and 1 base at J; junction bases unmatched: 8. The full variable domain, in which reference TRBV2 and TRBJ1-1 provide the parts outside the CDR3, is EPEVTQTPSHQVTQMGQEVILRCVPISNHLYFYWYRQILGQKVEFLVSFYNNEISEKSEIFDDQFSVERPDGSNFTLKIRSTKLEDSAMYFCASSEALGGGPNTEAFFGQGTRLTVV.

V is TRBV29-1 and J is TRBJ1-3; D not certain. This CDR3 is built from 11 residues. V lost 6 bases to trimming and J lost 4 bases, with 7 bases between them. Germline V gene lookup returns CDR1 SQVTM and CDR2 ANQGSEA. CDR3 residues: CSVVIGNTIYF. The CDR3 nucleotides are TGCAGCGTCGTCATAGGAAACACCATATATTTT. Together with reference TRBV29-1 and TRBJ1-3, the CDR3 gives the full variable domain: SAVISQKPSRDICQRGTSLTIQCQVDSQVTMMFWYRQQPGQSLTLIATANQGSEATYESGFVIDKFPISRPNLTFSTLTVSNMSPEDSSIYLCSVVIGNTIYFGEGSWLTVV.

The rearrangement uses TRBV4-1 and TRBJ2-7; weak D call: TRBD2 (6 bases). Trimming left V 6 bases short and J 3 bases short, with 24 bases between. Per germline, CDR1 MGHRA and CDR2 YSYEKL. The CDR3 contains 17 residues. CDR3 in amino acids: CASRPARLAEDSYEQYF. The CDR3 nucleotides are TGCGCCAGCAGACCGGCTAGGTTAGCGGAAGATAGCTACGAGCAGTACTTC.

The chain is built from TRBV20-1 and TRBJ2-3; D gene uncertain. The CDR3 is 10 amino acids. The germline gives CDR1 DFQATT, CDR2 SNEGSKA (reference sequence). Trimming stripped 8 bases from V and 6 bases from J, with 9 bases between. Here the CDR3 DNA reads TGCAGTCCAAACGGGGATACGCAGTATTTT. Its translation is CSPNGDTQYF.

The chain links TRBV30 to TRBJ1-6; no reliable D call. This CDR3 is built from 12 residues. Germline CDR1 is GTSNPN and CDR2 is SVGIG (reference sequence). Trimming stripped 1 base from V and 10 bases from J, with 8 bases between. CDR3 sequence (DNA): TGTGCCTGGAGTGGGGTACAGTCACCCCTCCACTTT. Its protein product is CAWSGVQSPLHF.

Concerning this clone: Its ends do not fully match the called genes, so a read error is possible. This chain connects TRBV18 to TRBJ1-4; D call uncertain. This CDR3 region has 17 residues. CDR1 is KGHSH, CDR2 LQKENI, per germline. The CDR3 region has the DNA TGCGCCAGCTCACCATCAGCAGCGACAACAACTAATGAAAAACTGTTTTTT. This codes for CASSPSAATTTNEKLFF.

This clone has just one count. V and J are TRBV7-3 and TRBJ2-3; TRBD2 agrees at 13 bases. Trimming removed 3 bases from V and 5 bases from J; junction bases left unmatched: 5. The CDR3 covers 16 residues. The germline gives CDR1 SGHTA, CDR2 FQGTGA. The CDR3 loop is CASSFTSGRAEDTQYF. CDR3 DNA: TGTGCCAGCAGCTTTACTAGCGGGAGGGCCGAAGATACGCAGTATTTT.

This clone occurred a few times. The chain couples TRBV10-3 to TRBJ2-7; D might be TRBD1 (6 bases). The germline V gene has CDR1 ENHRY and CDR2 SYGVKD. Trimming removed 4 bases from V and 2 bases from J, with 9 bases in between. The CDR3 covers 13 residues. As DNA, the CDR3 is TGTGCCATCAGTGCGGGACAAACCTACGAGCAGTACTTC. Its translation is CAISAGQTYEQYF.

This clone turned up a few times. The J gene is TRBJ2-7, the V gene TRBV4-1; 10 bases agree with TRBD2. The V and J ends lost 4 bases and 7 bases, in that order; junction bases with no gene match: 10. The CDR3 runs 15 residues. Germline CDR1 and CDR2: MGHRA and YSYEKL. The CDR3 coding sequence is TGCGCCAGCAGCCTTGGGCTAGCGGGAGCCGGGGAGCAGTACTTC. Its protein product is CASSLGLAGAGEQYF.

This clone was picked up a small number of times. The J gene is TRBJ2-5, the V gene TRBV15; TRBD1 aligns across 8 bases. The CDR3 is made up of 15 amino acids. The junction had 6 bases not matched to a gene; V was cut back by 1 base and J by 5 bases. The germline CDR1 and CDR2 sequences are LNHNV and YYDKDF (reference sequence). CDR3 amino acids: CATSRAGTGGETQYF. CDR3 nucleotide sequence: TGTGCCACCAGCAGAGCCGGGACAGGCGGGGAGACCCAGTACTTC.

V gene TRBV9 combines with J gene TRBJ1-2; 8 positions agree with TRBD1. Losses at the gene ends were 3 bases for V and 7 bases for J; bases not matched to a gene: 14. CDR1 and CDR2 from the germline V gene are SGDLS and YYNGEE. This CDR3 has 16 residues. CDR3 protein: CASSAQSPGQGSGYTF. In DNA form, the CDR3 reads TGTGCCAGCAGCGCGCAGAGCCCAGGACAGGGTTCTGGCTACACCTTC.

V gene TRBV19 combines with J gene TRBJ2-3; D is uncertain. The CDR3 has 13 amino acids. The V end was cut by 6 bases, the J end by 6 bases, with 13 bases between. From germline, CDR1 is LNHDA and CDR2 SQIVND (reference sequence). The CDR3 region is CASRGPKADTQYF. The CDR3 nucleotides read TGTGCCAGTAGAGGCCCCAAGGCGGATACGCAGTATTTT.

V and J are TRBV6-6 and TRBJ1-1; D gene uncertain. V dropped 2 bases and J dropped 1 base, with 8 bases sitting between them. Germline CDR1 MNHNY, CDR2 SVGAGI (reference sequence). The CDR3 is 14 residues long. Here the CDR3 reads CASSYGAGNTEAFF. CDR3 DNA: TGTGCCAGCAGTTACGGTGCAGGGAACACTGAAGCTTTCTTT.

The CDR3 is CASSFGTGFIGSNQPQHF. The CDR3 nucleotides are TGTGCCAGCAGCTTTGGGACAGGGTTCATCGGTAGCAATCAGCCCCAGCATTTT. The gene calls are TRBV7-9 and TRBJ1-5, with 9 bases aligning to TRBD1. Germline V CDR1 and CDR2: SEHNR, FQNEAQ (reference sequence). The CDR3 spans 18 residues. V shed 3 bases and J 0 bases; nucleotides not matched to a gene: 9.

The rearrangement joins TRBV18 to TRBJ2-1; D is possibly TRBD1 or TRBD2 (5 bases each). This CDR3 spans 15 amino acids. Deletions cut 0 bases from V and 8 bases from J, with 14 bases between. In germline, CDR1 is KGHSH, CDR2 LQKENI. In DNA, the CDR3 is TGTGCCAGCTCACCACCTGCGAACAGGCGGGATGAGCAGTTCTTC. It specifies CASSPPANRRDEQFF.

The chain uses TRBV12-1 and TRBJ2-1; the table's D call, TRBD2, was not checked against the DNA. TRBV12-1 is noted as a pseudogene. The CDR3 extends over 20 amino acids. CDR3 DNA: TGTGCCAGCAGCTTTGTTACTGTGGAGCCTAGCGGGAGGATCTACAATGAGCAGTTCTTC. Residues: CASSFVTVEPSGRIYNEQFF.

This sequence joins TRBV29-1 and TRBJ2-5, with 8 positions matching TRBD1. The germline CDR1 and CDR2 sequences are SQVTM and ANQGSEA. The CDR3 is 13 amino acids. The trim removed 6 bases at V and 2 bases at J, leaving 5 bases unmatched. The CDR3, as DNA: TGCAGCGTAGCAAGACAGGGGCAAGAGACCCAGTACTTC. It codes for CSVARQGQETQYF.

This clone was observed at least ten times. Other DNA sequences in the same sample also yield this CDR3. The chain links TRBV5-4 to TRBJ2-3; TRBD1 might be the D (6 bases). The germline gives CDR1 SGHNT, CDR2 YYREEE (reference sequence). The CDR3 sequence is 13 residues long. V was cut by 7 bases and J by 0 bases, with 9 bases left in between. CDR3 coding DNA: TGTGCCAGCCGCAGGGGAAGCACAGATACGCAGTATTTT. Translation gives CASRRGSTDTQYF. Using reference TRBV5-4 and TRBJ2-3 for the parts outside the CDR3, the full variable domain is ETGVTQSPTHLIKTRGQQVTLRCSSQSGHNTVSWYQQALGQGPQFIFQYYREEENGRGNFPPRFSGLQFPNYSSELNVNALELDDSALYLCASRRGSTDTQYFGPGTRLTVL.